Listed below are T cell receptor beta chains from one sample, sequenced in a study of blood T cell repertoires in COVID-19. Clones were read by immunoSEQ multiplex PCR, and TCRdb kept only the in-frame ones, dropping some. The table includes approximately 190,000 clones, roughly four fifths detected once. The specimen was peripheral blood. The source of these receptors is a woman aged 40-49 years with acute or convalescent COVID-19. Both conserved end residues are part of each CDR3. The D gene is left open where the match is weak.

NA TRBV5-5 CASSLEGHYFGYTF
NA TRBV12-3/TRBV12-4 CASSLRGGEQFF
TRBD1 TRBV7-8 CASRSGTVSGLNTGELFF
NA TRBV30 CACSRLTEAFF
TRBD1 TRBV7-9 CASSPKDRDFEQFF
NA TRBV28 CASSFQGHGYTF
NA TRBV12-3/TRBV12-4 CASSNYGELFF
NA TRBV2 CASSARVPNSPLHF
NA TRBV7-6 CASSFLSRSQETQYF
NA TRBV3-1/TRBV3-2 CASSRYRQGGKLFF
NA TRBV5-4 CASSLRQTNEKLFF
NA TRBV5-1 CASSPSPPAQGSGYTF
TRBD2 TRBV3-1/TRBV3-2 CASSLGGVKNIQYF
NA TRBV7-9 CASSLATVQETQYF
TRBD2 TRBV9 CASSVDPSGGNEQYF
NA TRBV7-9 CASSRRASSGNSPLHF
NA TRBV12-5 CASGFSYNEQFF
NA TRBV21-1 CASSPTSGTSTDTQYF
NA TRBV6-5 CASSLRQSPLQQYF
TRBD1 TRBV5-1 CASRDYRGTDTEAFF
NA TRBV10-3 CAISAEVSNQPQHF
NA TRBV5-1 CASSVSGNQPQHF
TRBD2 TRBV2 CASSVLTSGRDEQFF
NA TRBV28 CASSPKPGATNEKLFF
NA TRBV5-6 CASSLRPGVGNQPQHF
TRBD2 TRBV6-5 CASSLAGGADTQYF
TRBD2 TRBV7-2 CASSLVGLAGGGTDTQYF
NA TRBV19 CASTRGNRNNEQFF
NA TRBV7-2 CASSSRNTIYF
NA TRBV28 CASKADQETQYF
NA TRBV5-1 CASRSGGRSTDTQYF
TRBD1 TRBV28 CASRIQGRVSEAFF
NA TRBV19 CASSIRGNEQFF
TRBD1 TRBV2 CASTPGQGIGPLHF
TRBD1 TRBV29-1 CSVPDREYSPLHF
NA TRBV7-2 CASSSPSRGAQHF
TRBD1 TRBV5-6 CASSQRAQGRVESPLHF
NA TRBV14 CASSPYSGVWLGVGDYEQYF
NA TRBV10-3 CAIRVIVAEQFF
TRBD1 TRBV5-8 CASSSRTGAIDTQYF
NA TRBV24-1 CATSDFRTGNNEQFF
TRBD1 TRBV7-3 CASSLSPGGRYGYTF
NA TRBV29-1 CSVQGHQNTEAFF
NA TRBV5-4 CASSLAGGGAYNEQFF
TRBD2 TRBV10-3 CAISGLAGGSYEQYF
TRBD1 TRBV7-8 CASSFTWDRVTYEQYF
NA TRBV28 CASSPTLYEQYF
TRBD1 TRBV19 CASLDSGTGINNEQFF
TRBD1 TRBV11-2 CASSWDRGHEQYF
NA TRBV24-1 CATSDLGRPQHF
NA TRBV11-2 CASSLAQDRMNTEAFF